This entry is about one T cell receptor beta chain. The antigen is not known. Germline V lookup: CDR1 SNHLY, CDR2 FYNNEI. Trimming stripped 4 bases from V and 5 bases from J, with 11 bases between. This CDR3 spans 14 amino acids. This specimen belongs to a study of CD8+ T cells in alopecia areata. Treatment specified: oral pan-JAK inhibitor, 5-10 mg twice daily. Overall study findings and caveats: Alphabeta T cells residing in normal skin are also sequenced in scalp samples.

Sequencing relied on a cDNA template that was reverse transcribed from extracted RNA. Sequenced by immunoSEQ multiplex PCR; TCRdb stores in-frame clones only, minus some. The profile shows a few hundred thousand clones, roughly 40% of them singletons. This receptor was taken from a human donor with alopecia areata. This chain links TRBV2 with TRBJ2-2; D remains ambiguous. The sequenced sample was CD4+ T cells sorted from blood, obtained at approximately week 37, from a patient treated with tofacitinib. As DNA, the CDR3 is TGTGCCAGCAGTGTACTGGCCAGAACCGGGGAGCTGTTTTTT. This sequence encodes CASSVLARTGELFF.